The following is a TCR beta chain sequence with its context. Its target is not known. These data are taken from a study of identical twins. Trimming took off 5 bases at V and 1 base at J, with 12 bases between the two ends. The CDR3 is 14 amino acids. TCRdb recomputed calls from the 5' RACE reads with MiXCR, one row per CDR3 protein. This table has approximately 410,000 distinct CDR3 sequences, 15% to 20% appearing once. Study-level results: There were fewer insertions in abundant cord blood beta clonotypes, but memory repertoires showed no such pattern.

This chain uses TRBV12-3 or TRBV12-4 with TRBJ2-7; D tentatively fits TRBD1 or TRBD2 (5 bases each). This receptor was obtained from a man between 45 and 60 years old in good health. The sample comprised naive T cells sorted from blood. The CDR3 protein is CASSLGWGSYEQYF. The CDR3 nucleotides are TGTGCCAGCAGTCTGGGTTGGGGGTCCTACGAGCAGTACTTC.